The present T cell receptor (beta chain) was sequenced within a study of T cells after yellow fever vaccination. The CDR3 spans 14 residues. V was cut by 0 bases and J by 7 bases, with 13 bases left in between. CDR1 and CDR2 (germline): SGHDN, FVKESK. TCRdb itself ran the 5' RACE reads through MiXCR, one entry per CDR3 protein. In the table there are around 110,000 distinct CDR3 sequences, around 8.6% of which are singletons. The sample in question was CD8+ T cells sorted from PBMCs, obtained 45 days after the yellow fever booster vaccination. This receptor was taken from a man aged 30 to 39 who received the YFV17D yellow fever vaccine. J is TRBJ2-7 and V is TRBV14; unclear D gene. CDR3 residues: CASSQDLTPLEQYF. DNA for the CDR3: TGTGCCAGCAGCCAAGATCTGACCCCGTTGGAGCAGTACTTC. Looking up the rest from reference TRBV14 and TRBJ2-7 gives the full variable domain: EAGVTQFPSHSVIEKGQTVTLRCDPISGHDNLYWYRRVMGKEIKFLLHFVKESKQDESGMPNNRFLAERTGGTYSTLKVQPAELEDSGVYFCASSQDLTPLEQYFGPGTRLTVT.